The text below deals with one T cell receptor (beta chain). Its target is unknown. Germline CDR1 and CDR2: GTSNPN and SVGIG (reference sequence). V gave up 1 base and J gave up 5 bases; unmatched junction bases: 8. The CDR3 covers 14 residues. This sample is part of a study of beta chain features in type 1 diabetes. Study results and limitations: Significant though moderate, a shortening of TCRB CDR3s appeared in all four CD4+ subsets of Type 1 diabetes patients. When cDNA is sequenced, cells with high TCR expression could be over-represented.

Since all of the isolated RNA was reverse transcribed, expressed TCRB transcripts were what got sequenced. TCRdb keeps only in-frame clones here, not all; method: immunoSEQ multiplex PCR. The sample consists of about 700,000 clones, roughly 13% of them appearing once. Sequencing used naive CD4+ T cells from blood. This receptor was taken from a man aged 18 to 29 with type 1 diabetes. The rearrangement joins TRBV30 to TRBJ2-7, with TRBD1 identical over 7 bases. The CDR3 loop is CAWSETGYYDEQYF. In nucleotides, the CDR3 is TGTGCCTGGAGTGAGACAGGGTATTATGACGAGCAGTACTTC.